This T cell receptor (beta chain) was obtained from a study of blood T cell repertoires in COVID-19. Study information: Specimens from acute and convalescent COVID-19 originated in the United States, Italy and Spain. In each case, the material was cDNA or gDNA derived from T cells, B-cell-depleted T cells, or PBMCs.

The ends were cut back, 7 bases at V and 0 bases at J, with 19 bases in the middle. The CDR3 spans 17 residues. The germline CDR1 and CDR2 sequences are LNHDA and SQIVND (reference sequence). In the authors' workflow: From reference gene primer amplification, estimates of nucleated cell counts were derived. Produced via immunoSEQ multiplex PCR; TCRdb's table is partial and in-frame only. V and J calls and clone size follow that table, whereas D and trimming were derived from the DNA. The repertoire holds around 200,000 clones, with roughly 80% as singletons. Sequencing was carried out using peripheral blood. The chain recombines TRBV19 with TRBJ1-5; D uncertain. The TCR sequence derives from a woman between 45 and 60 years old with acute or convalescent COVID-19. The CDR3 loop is CASKSEPAGYSNQPQHF. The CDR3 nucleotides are TGTGCCAGTAAGTCAGAGCCGGCGGGGTATAGCAATCAGCCCCAGCATTTT.